A selection of T cell receptor beta chains follows, all from one sample in a study of shared clonotypes between healthy human individuals. Produced via immunoSEQ multiplex PCR; TCRdb's table is partial and in-frame only. The sample carries roughly 1,500,000 clones, approximately 98.5% recorded once. Material for sequencing was naive CD4+ T cells sorted from blood. These receptors were taken from a man aged 25 to 45 in good health. The conserved cysteine and the conserved F or W are not part of the CDR3 here.

V	J	CDR3
TRBV6-1	TRBJ2-4	ASSYQGIEDIQY
TRBV5-4	TRBJ2-3	ASSRGGSTDTQY
TRBV5-4	TRBJ2-5	ASSGREGGNAETQY
TRBV28	TRBJ2-3	ASHSADTQY
TRBV2	TRBJ1-5	ASSAGTFSNQPQH
TRBV28	TRBJ2-1	ASGSSGGAYEQF
TRBV2	TRBJ2-5	ASSVQGWETQY
TRBV6-4	TRBJ2-3	ASSDRLGVTNTQY
TRBV18	TRBJ1-1	ASSQKPGNEAF
TRBV5-5	TRBJ2-7	ASSLGTVYEQY
TRBV5-1	TRBJ2-2	ASSPDGPNTGELF
TRBV10-3	TRBJ2-3	AISGHGTSGGTDTQY
TRBV5-6	TRBJ2-5	ASSSGPGKTQY
TRBV6-1	TRBJ1-5	ASSVWTEGNQPQH
TRBV5-1	TRBJ2-3	ASSSAGGADTQY
TRBV4-1	TRBJ2-5	ASSQDKAGTSGATETQY
TRBV27	TRBJ2-2	ASSITGTANTGELF
TRBV27	TRBJ1-2	ASSWQGRGYDGYT
TRBV9	TRBJ1-3	ASSVDRGLGNTIY
TRBV28	TRBJ1-2	ASRTGTGGFGYT